The text below deals with one T cell receptor (beta chain). The antigen is unknown. The CDR3 loop spans 14 amino acids. Trimming shortened V by 1 base and J by 4 bases, and 7 bases separated the two germline ends. Germline CDR1 reads MNHNS; CDR2 reads SASEGT. These data are taken from a study of shared clonotypes between healthy human individuals. Study outcomes and limitations: In general, naive subsets displayed greater estimated richness than memory subsets did.

Data came from immunoSEQ multiplex PCR; TCRdb stores just in-frame clones and leaves some out. The sample lists about 2.1 million clones; just under 95% were seen once. Naive CD8 cells were CD45RO-negative, positively selected for CCR7, excluding terminally differentiated effector memory CD45RA+ cells. The rearrangement links TRBV6-1 to TRBJ2-2; D remains ambiguous. The sequenced sample was naive CD8+ T cells from PBMCs. The receptor's source is a man aged 18-30 years in good health. Some clones in this sample may be carry-over from other donors' samples. The CDR3 region is CASSEESGTGELFF. CDR3 nucleotide sequence: TGTGCCAGCAGTGAAGAGAGTGGCACCGGGGAGCTGTTTTTT.